The 14 T cell receptor beta chains reported below all come from one sample, sequenced in a study of metastatic and nonmetastatic thyroid tumors. Each patient came to thyroid surgery without any prior treatment (of any kind). TCRdb re-clonotyped the PCR reads through MiXCR. Among about 33,000 clones listed, approximately 15% were seen once. Sequenced input: blood. These receptor sequences come from a female donor with papillary thyroid cancer or a benign thyroid nodule (not recorded which). Some clones in this sample may be carry-over from other donors' samples.

There are many counts of this clone. The chain is built from TRBV28 and TRBJ2-3; D is unclear. V lost 6 bases to trimming and J lost 2 bases, with 6 bases between them. Germline assignment: CDR1 MDHEN and CDR2 SYDVKM. CDR3 length: 12 amino acids. CDR3 in amino acids: CASRTPTDTQYF. The DNA of the CDR3 is TGTGCCAGCAGGACCCCCACAGATACGCAGTATTTT.

This rearrangement joins TRBV7-3 to TRBJ2-6; no definite D call. The CDR3 spans 15 residues. V lost 2 bases and J 5 bases, leaving 10 bases between the germline ends. The germline V gene has CDR1 SGHTA and CDR2 FQGTGA. The CDR3 protein is CASSLGKSWANVLTF. The CDR3 DNA reads as TGTGCCAGCAGCTTAGGCAAGTCTTGGGCCAACGTCCTGACTTTC.

This clone has ten or more counts. The chain carries TRBV29-1 and TRBJ1-4; maybe TRBD1 (5 bases). CDR3 length: 17 residues. Trimming removed 7 bases from V and 0 bases from J, with 21 bases in between. Germline-derived CDR1 and CDR2 are SQVTM and ANQGSEA. The CDR3 loop reads CSDGRGVRSATNEKLFF. CDR3 sequence (DNA): TGCAGCGATGGTCGGGGGGTCAGGTCGGCAACTAATGAAAAACTGTTTTTT.

This clone was detected many times. The J gene is TRBJ2-1, the V gene TRBV15; D is ambiguous. Germline CDR1 reads LNHNV; CDR2 reads YYDKDF (reference sequence). Trimming took off 3 bases at V and 5 bases at J, with 5 bases between the two ends. The CDR3 is 12 amino acids. In DNA form, the CDR3 reads TGTGCCACCAGCAGGGCCCACAATGAGCAGTTCTTC. Amino acid sequence: CATSRAHNEQFF. The full variable domain, rest sourced from reference TRBV15 and TRBJ2-1, is DAMVIQNPRYQVTQFGKPVTLSCSQTLNHNVMYWYQQKSSQAPKLLFHYYDKDFNNEADTPDNFQSRRPNTSFCFLDIRSPGLGDTAMYLCATSRAHNEQFFGPGTRLTVL.

This rearrangement joins TRBV19 to TRBJ1-2; D gene ambiguous. The CDR3 consists of 10 residues. Germline loops: CDR1 LNHDA, CDR2 SQIVND (reference sequence). The CDR3 region is CEEGCYGYTF. As DNA, the CDR3 is TGTGAGGAGGGCTGCTATGGCTACACCTTC.

This clone has a count of ten or more. This sequence joins TRBV25-1 and TRBJ2-1; 7 bases agree with TRBD2. V gave up 5 bases and J gave up 7 bases; unmatched junction bases: 14. The V gene's germline CDR1 is MGHDK and CDR2 SYGVNS. The CDR3 covers 16 residues. The CDR3 sequence: CASSPVEGGMNNEQFF. DNA for the CDR3: TGTGCCAGCAGTCCCGTGGAGGGAGGGATGAATAATGAGCAGTTCTTC.

This clone was picked up many times. This chain connects TRBV5-6 to TRBJ1-3, with D unclear. Trimming stripped 0 bases from V and 2 bases from J, with 6 bases between. CDR1 and CDR2 (germline): SGHDT, YYEEEE. This CDR3 region has 14 residues. In DNA form, the CDR3 reads TGTGCCAGCAGCTTGGATATTACTGGAAACACCATATATTTT. Amino acids: CASSLDITGNTIYF.

Ten or more counts support this clone. This chain joins TRBV27 and TRBJ2-7; D uncertain. Germline V gene data show CDR1 as MNHEY and CDR2 as SMNVEV (reference sequence). V dropped 4 bases and J dropped 3 bases, with 19 bases sitting between them. CDR3 size: 16 residues. The CDR3 loop reads CASSSIFDEVSYEQYF. The CDR3 region has the DNA TGTGCCAGCAGTTCTATTTTTGATGAGGTTAGCTACGAGCAGTACTTC.

The table lists this clone with a few counts. The CDR3 DNA is TGTGCCAGCACCTTAGACGGCGGCCGCGAGCAGTACTTC. Encoded protein: CASTLDGGREQYF. This chain joins TRBV12-3 or TRBV12-4 and TRBJ2-7, with no clear D. The CDR3 spans 13 residues. The ends were cut back, 7 bases at V and 6 bases at J, with 16 bases in the middle.

The J gene is TRBJ2-2, the V gene TRBV2; D remains unclear. CDR1 and CDR2 from the germline V gene are SNHLY and FYNNEI. V lost 6 bases and J 0 bases, leaving 8 bases between the germline ends. CDR3 length equals 14 residues. CDR3 residues: CASSRSSNTGELFF. The CDR3 DNA is TGTGCCAGCAGCAGGAGCTCGAACACCGGGGAGCTGTTTTTT. The full variable domain, with the rest looked up from reference TRBV2 and TRBJ2-2, is EPEVTQTPSHQVTQMGQEVILRCVPISNHLYFYWYRQILGQKVEFLVSFYNNEISEKSEIFDDQFSVERPDGSNFTLKIRSTKLEDSAMYFCASSRSSNTGELFFGEGSRLTVL.

This clone was counted ten times or more. The genes are TRBV27 and TRBJ1-6; 8 positions agree with TRBD1. CDR1 is MNHEY and CDR2 is SMNVEV in the germline V gene (reference sequence). Trimming cost V 8 bases and J 6 bases; bases outside gene matches: 6. This CDR3 comprises 14 residues. The CDR3: CASRPTGGNSPLHF. The CDR3, as DNA: TGTGCCAGCCGCCCTACAGGGGGTAATTCACCCCTCCACTTT.

This clone was counted between two and nine times. The chain recombines TRBV6-1 with TRBJ2-7; D is unclear. V gave up 6 bases and J gave up 2 bases, with 14 bases separating them. The CDR3 has 14 amino acids. Per the germline V gene, CDR1 is MNHNS and CDR2 is SASEGT. CDR3 amino acids: CASREKGNPYEQYF. For the CDR3, the DNA is TGTGCCAGCAGGGAGAAAGGGAACCCCTACGAGCAGTACTTC.

This clone has at least ten counts. This chain links TRBV9 with TRBJ2-1, with TRBD2 matching over 9 bases. The CDR3 has 18 amino acids. The germline gives CDR1 SGDLS, CDR2 YYNGEE. V lost 4 bases and J lost 4; bases outside the gene matches: 15. The CDR3 protein is CASSFSAHSGRRYNEQFF. CDR3 in DNA: TGTGCCAGCAGCTTTTCGGCCCATAGCGGGAGAAGGTACAATGAGCAGTTCTTC.

The chain is built from TRBV11-1 and TRBJ1-1; D is perhaps TRBD1 (5 bases). CDR3 length equals 14 residues. With 0 bases removed from V and 7 bases from J, the gap between germline ends came to 12 bases. The germline CDR1 and CDR2 sequences are SGHAT and FQDESV (reference sequence). Here the CDR3 DNA reads TGTGCCAGCAGCTTAGCTGCAGGGATCGGTGAAGCTTTCTTT. This translates into CASSLAAGIGEAFF.